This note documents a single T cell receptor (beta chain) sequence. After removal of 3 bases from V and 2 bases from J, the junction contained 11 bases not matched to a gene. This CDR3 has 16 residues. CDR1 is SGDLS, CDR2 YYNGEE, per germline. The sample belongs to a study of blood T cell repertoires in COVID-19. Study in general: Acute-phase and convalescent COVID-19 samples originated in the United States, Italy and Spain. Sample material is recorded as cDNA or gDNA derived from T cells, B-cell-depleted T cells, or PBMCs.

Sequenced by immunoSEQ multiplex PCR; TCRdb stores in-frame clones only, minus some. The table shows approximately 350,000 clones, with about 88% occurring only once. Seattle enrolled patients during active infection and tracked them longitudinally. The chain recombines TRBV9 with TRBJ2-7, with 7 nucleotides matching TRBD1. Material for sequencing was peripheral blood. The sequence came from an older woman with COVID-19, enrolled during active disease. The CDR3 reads CASSDPRQGGAYEQYF. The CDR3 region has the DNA TGTGCCAGCAGCGACCCCCGACAGGGTGGGGCCTACGAGCAGTACTTC. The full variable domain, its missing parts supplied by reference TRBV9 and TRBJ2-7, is DSGVTQTPKHLITATGQRVTLRCSPRSGDLSVYWYQQSLDQGLQFLIQYYNGEERAKGNILERFSAQQFPDLHSELNLSSLELGDSALYFCASSDPRQGGAYEQYFGPGTRLTVT.